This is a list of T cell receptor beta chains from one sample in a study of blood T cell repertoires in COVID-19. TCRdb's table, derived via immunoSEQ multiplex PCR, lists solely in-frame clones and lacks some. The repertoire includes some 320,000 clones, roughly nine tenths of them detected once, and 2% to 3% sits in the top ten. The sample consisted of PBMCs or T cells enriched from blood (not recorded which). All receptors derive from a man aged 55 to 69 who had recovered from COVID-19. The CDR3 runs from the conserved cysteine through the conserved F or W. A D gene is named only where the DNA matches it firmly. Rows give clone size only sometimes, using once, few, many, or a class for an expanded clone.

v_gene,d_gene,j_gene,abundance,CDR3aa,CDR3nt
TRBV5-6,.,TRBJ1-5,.,CASSLQEGRIQPQHF,TGTGCCAGCAGCTTACAGGAAGGGAGGATCCAGCCCCAGCATTTT
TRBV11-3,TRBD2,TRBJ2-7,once,CASSSLAGGYEQYF,TGTGCCAGCAGTTCACTAGCGGGAGGCTACGAGCAGTACTTC
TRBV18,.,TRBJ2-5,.,CASSPLKAGRETQYF,TGTGCCAGCTCACCGCTCAAGGCGGGCCGGGAGACCCAGTACTTC
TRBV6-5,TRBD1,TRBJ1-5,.,CASSSGQGLQPQHF,TGTGCCAGCAGTTCGGGACAGGGGCTCCAGCCCCAGCATTTT
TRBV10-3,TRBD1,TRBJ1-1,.,CAISEVRQGVRLNTEAFF,TGTGCCATCAGTGAGGTCCGACAGGGGGTCAGGCTGAACACTGAAGCTTTCTTT
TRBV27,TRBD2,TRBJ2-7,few,CASRRAGTSGSTEQYF,TGTGCCAGCAGGCGAGCGGGGACTAGCGGGAGTACCGAGCAGTACTTC
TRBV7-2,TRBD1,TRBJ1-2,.,CASSGTGTGDHYGYTF,TGTGCCAGCAGCGGGACCGGGACAGGGGACCACTATGGCTACACCTTC
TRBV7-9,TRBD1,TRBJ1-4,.,CASSPRGGTNEKLFF,TGTGCCAGCAGCCCTCGAGGGGGCACTAATGAAAAACTGTTTTTT
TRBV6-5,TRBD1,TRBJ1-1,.,CASSKTTGVGTEAFF,TGTGCCAGCAGTAAAACCACAGGGGTCGGCACTGAAGCTTTCTTT
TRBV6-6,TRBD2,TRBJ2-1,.,CASSWGTSGNEQFF,TGTGCCAGCAGTTGGGGGACTAGCGGAAATGAGCAGTTCTTC
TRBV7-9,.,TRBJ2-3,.,CASSLSPAGDTQYF,TGTGCCAGCAGTCTATCCCCGGCAGGCGATACGCAGTATTTT
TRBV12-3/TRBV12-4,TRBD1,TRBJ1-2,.,CASSYGTDYGYTF,TGTGCCAGCAGTTACGGGACAGACTATGGCTACACCTTC
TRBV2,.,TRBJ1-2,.,CASSERPQGTYGYTF,TGTGCCAGCAGTGAACGGCCACAGGGTACCTATGGCTACACCTTC
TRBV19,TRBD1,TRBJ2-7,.,CASSTQALTGNEQYF,TGTGCCAGTAGTACCCAAGCCTTGACAGGGAACGAGCAGTACTTC
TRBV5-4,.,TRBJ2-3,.,CASSSGGGGGRTDTQYF,TGTGCCAGCAGCTCGGGAGGGGGCGGGGGTCGCACAGATACGCAGTATTTT
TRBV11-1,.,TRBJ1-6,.,CASSGALQNSPLHF,TGTGCCAGCAGCGGGGCTTTGCAAAATTCACCCCTCCACTTT
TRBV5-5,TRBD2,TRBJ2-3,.,CASSPWTSGGRDTQYF,TGTGCCAGCAGCCCCTGGACTAGCGGGGGCAGGGATACGCAGTATTTT
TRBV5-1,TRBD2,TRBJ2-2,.,CASSLGWLAGATGELFF,TGCGCCAGCAGCTTGGGATGGCTAGCGGGAGCCACCGGGGAGCTGTTTTTT
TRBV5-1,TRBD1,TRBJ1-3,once,CASSWGQDSGNTIYF,TGCGCCAGCAGCTGGGGACAGGACTCTGGAAACACCATATATTTT
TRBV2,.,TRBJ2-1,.,CASSEAGSPYNEQFF,TGTGCCAGCAGTGAGGCCGGGAGTCCCTACAATGAGCAGTTCTTC
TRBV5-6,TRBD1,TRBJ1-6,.,CASSSGQRDSPLHF,TGTGCCAGCAGCTCGGGACAGAGGGACTCACCCCTCCACTTT
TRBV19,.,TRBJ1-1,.,CASSIVSSTEAFF,TGTGCCAGTAGTATAGTCTCCTCCACTGAAGCTTTCTTT
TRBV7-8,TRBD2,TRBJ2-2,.,CASSLGTSGRAGGTGELFF,TGTGCCAGCAGCTTAGGGACTAGCGGGAGGGCCGGGGGCACCGGGGAGCTGTTTTTT
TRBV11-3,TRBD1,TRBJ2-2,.,CASSSMGQDPTGELFF,TGTGCCAGCAGCTCCATGGGACAGGACCCGACCGGGGAGCTGTTTTTT
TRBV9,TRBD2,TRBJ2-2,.,CASSVASGENTGELFF,TGTGCCAGCAGCGTAGCTAGCGGGGAAAACACCGGGGAGCTGTTTTTT
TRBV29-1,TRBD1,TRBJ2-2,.,CSARTGAITGELFF,TGCAGCGCCCGGACAGGGGCGATCACCGGGGAGCTGTTTTTT
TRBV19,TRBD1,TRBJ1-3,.,CASTPGGRTARGEAGNTIYF,TGTGCCAGTACTCCAGGGGGCCGGACTGCAAGGGGGGAAGCTGGAAACACCATATATTTT
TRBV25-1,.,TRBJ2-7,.,CASSAEQGSEQYF,TGTGCCAGCAGTGCCGAACAGGGTAGCGAGCAGTACTTC
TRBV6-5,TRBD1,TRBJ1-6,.,CASSPTGTGGSPLHF,TGTGCCAGCAGCCCCACCGGGACAGGGGGATCACCCCTCCACTTT
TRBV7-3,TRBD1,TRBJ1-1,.,CASNPDRRNTEAFF,TGTGCCAGCAACCCGGACAGGAGGAACACTGAAGCTTTCTTT
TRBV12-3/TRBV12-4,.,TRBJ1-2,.,CASSLTVYGYTF,TGTGCCAGCAGTTTGACAGTCTATGGCTACACCTTC
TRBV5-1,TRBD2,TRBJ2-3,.,CASSLVGLAGASDTQYF,TGCGCCAGCAGCTTGGTTGGGCTAGCGGGAGCCTCAGATACGCAGTATTTT
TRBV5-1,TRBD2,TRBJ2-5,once,CASSKILAGGRETQYF,TGCGCCAGCAGCAAGATCCTAGCGGGAGGACGCGAGACCCAGTACTTC
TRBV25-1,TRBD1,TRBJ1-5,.,CASKQTGYNQPQHF,TGTGCCAGCAAGCAGACAGGGTACAATCAGCCCCAGCATTTT
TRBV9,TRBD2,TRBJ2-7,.,CASSAGTSSYEQYF,TGTGCCAGCAGTGCCGGGACTAGCTCCTACGAGCAGTACTTC
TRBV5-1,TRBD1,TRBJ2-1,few,CASSHETGVQGNEQFF,TGCGCCAGCAGCCACGAGACAGGGGTGCAGGGGAATGAGCAGTTCTTC
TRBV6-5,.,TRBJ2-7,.,CASSYGGGDRGYEQYF,TGTGCCAGCAGTTACGGCGGGGGGGACAGGGGCTACGAGCAGTACTTC
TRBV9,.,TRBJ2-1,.,CASSVAQGGWNEQFF,TGTGCCAGCAGCGTAGCTCAGGGGGGTTGGAATGAGCAGTTCTTC
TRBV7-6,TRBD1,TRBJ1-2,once,CASSPGGQGGVHGYTF,TGTGCCAGCAGCCCCGGCGGACAGGGAGGAGTCCATGGCTACACCTTC
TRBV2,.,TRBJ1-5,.,CASSVYSNQPQHF,TGTGCCAGCAGTGTGTATAGCAATCAGCCCCAGCATTTT
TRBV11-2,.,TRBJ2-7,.,CASSTRGETYEQYF,TGTGCCAGCAGCACAAGGGGCGAGACATACGAGCAGTACTTC
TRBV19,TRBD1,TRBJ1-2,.,CASSVWAGTEGYTF,TGTGCCAGTAGTGTATGGGCCGGGACAGAGGGCTACACCTTC
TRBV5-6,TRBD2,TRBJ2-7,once,CASSYGGMYEQYF,TGTGCCAGCAGTTACGGGGGGATGTACGAGCAGTACTTC
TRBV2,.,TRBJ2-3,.,CASGPSGTLTDTQYF,TGTGCCAGCGGGCCTTCCGGGACTCTCACAGATACGCAGTATTTT
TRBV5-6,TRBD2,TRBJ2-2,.,CASSRRLAGGRNTGELFF,TGTGCCAGCAGCCGCAGACTAGCGGGAGGGCGGAACACCGGGGAGCTGTTTTTT
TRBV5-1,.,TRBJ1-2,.,CASSLTGIMDGYTF,TGCGCCAGCAGCTTGACAGGGATTATGGATGGCTACACCTTC
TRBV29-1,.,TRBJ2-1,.,CSAEQDSYNEQFF,TGCAGCGCCGAACAGGACTCCTACAATGAGCAGTTCTTC
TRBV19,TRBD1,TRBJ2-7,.,CASSTDRGLYEQYF,TGTGCCAGTAGTACAGACAGGGGGCTTTACGAGCAGTACTTC
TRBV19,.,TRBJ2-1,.,CASSSFRIGVDSNEQFF,TGTGCCAGTAGTAGCTTCAGGATCGGGGTAGATAGTAATGAGCAGTTCTTC
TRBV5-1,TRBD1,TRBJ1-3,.,CASSRGQASSGNTIYF,TGCGCCAGCAGCCGGGGACAGGCCTCCTCTGGAAACACCATATATTTT